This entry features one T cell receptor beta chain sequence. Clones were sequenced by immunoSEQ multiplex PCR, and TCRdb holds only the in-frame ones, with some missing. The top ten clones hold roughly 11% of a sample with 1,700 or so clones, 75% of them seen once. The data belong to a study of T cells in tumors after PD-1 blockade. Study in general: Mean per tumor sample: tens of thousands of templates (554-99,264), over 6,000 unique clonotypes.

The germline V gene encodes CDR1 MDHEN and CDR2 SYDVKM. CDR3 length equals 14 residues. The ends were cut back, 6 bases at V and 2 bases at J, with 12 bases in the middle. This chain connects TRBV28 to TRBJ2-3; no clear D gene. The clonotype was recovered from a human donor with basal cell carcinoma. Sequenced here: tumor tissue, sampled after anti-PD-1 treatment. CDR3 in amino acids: CASRRTRYTDTQYF. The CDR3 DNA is TGTGCCAGCAGACGGACCCGATACACAGATACGCAGTATTTT.